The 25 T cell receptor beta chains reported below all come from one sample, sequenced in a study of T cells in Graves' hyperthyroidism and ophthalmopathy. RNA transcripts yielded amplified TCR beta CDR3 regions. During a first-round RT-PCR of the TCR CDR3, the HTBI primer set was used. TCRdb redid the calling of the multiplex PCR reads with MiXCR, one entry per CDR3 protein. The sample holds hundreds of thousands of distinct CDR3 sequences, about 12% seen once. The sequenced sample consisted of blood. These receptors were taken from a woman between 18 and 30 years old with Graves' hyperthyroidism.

CDR3 sequence reads: CASSFSEGSTDTQYF. The DNA of the CDR3 is TGTGCCAGCAGCTTTAGCGAGGGGTCCACAGATACGCAGTATTTT. The chain employs TRBV7-9 and TRBJ2-3; D is tentatively TRBD1 or TRBD2 (5 bases each). CDR1 is SEHNR and CDR2 is FQNEAQ in the germline V gene (reference sequence). The CDR3 totals 15 residues. V was pared by 3 bases and J by 2 bases, with 12 bases between.

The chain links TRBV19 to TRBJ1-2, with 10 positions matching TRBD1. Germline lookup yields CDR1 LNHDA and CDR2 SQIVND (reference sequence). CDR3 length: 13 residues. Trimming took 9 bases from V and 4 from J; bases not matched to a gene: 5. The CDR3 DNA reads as TGTGCCAGCAATCGGGACAGGGGCTATGGCTACACCTTC. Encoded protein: CASNRDRGYGYTF.

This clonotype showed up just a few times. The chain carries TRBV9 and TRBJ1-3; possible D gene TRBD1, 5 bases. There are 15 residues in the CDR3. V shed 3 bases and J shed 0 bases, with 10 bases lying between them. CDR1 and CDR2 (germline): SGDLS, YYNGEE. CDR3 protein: CASSGKGSSGNTIYF. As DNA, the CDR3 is TGTGCCAGCAGCGGGAAGGGGAGCTCTGGAAACACCATATATTTT.

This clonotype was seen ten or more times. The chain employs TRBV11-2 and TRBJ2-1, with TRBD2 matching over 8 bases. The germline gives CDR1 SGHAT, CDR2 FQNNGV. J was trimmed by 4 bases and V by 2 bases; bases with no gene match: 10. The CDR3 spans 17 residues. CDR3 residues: CASSLRMSSGSYNEQFF. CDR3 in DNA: TGTGCCAGCAGCTTAAGAATGTCGAGCGGGAGTTACAATGAGCAGTTCTTC.

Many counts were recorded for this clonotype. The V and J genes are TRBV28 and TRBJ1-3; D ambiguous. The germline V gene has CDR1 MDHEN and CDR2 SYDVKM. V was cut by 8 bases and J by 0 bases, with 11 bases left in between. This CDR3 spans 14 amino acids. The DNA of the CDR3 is TGTGCCAGCGGCGGACTGGACTCTGGAAACACCATATATTTT. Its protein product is CASGGLDSGNTIYF. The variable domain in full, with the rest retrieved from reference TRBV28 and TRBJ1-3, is DVKVTQSSRYLVKRTGEKVFLECVQDMDHENMFWYRQDPGLGLRLIYFSYDVKMKEKGDIPEGYSVSREKKERFSLILESASTNQTSMYLCASGGLDSGNTIYFGEGSWLTVV.

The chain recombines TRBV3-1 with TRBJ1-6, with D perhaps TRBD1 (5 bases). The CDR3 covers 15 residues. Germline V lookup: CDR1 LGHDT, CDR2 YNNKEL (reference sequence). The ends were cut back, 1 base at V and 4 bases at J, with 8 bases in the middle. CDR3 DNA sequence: TGTGCCAGCAGCCAAGTGACAGATTATAATTCACCCCTCCACTTT. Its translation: CASSQVTDYNSPLHF.

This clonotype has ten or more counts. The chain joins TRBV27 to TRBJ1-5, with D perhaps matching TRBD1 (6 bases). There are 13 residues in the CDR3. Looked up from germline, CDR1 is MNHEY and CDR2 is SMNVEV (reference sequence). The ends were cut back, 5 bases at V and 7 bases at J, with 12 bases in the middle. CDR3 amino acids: CASSGRGSQPQHF. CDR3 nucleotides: TGTGCCAGCAGTGGCAGGGGCTCGCAGCCCCAGCATTTT.

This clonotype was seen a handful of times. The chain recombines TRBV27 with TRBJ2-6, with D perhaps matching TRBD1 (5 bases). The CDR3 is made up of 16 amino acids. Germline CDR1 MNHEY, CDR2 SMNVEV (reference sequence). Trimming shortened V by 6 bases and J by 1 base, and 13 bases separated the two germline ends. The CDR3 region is CASRLDAGSGANVLTF. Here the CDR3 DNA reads TGTGCCAGCAGACTGGACGCAGGGTCTGGGGCCAACGTCCTGACTTTC. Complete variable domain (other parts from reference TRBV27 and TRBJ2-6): EAQVTQNPRYLITVTGKKLTVTCSQNMNHEYMSWYRQDPGLGLRQIYYSMNVEVTDKGDVPEGYKVSRKEKRNFPLILESPSPNQTSLYFCASRLDAGSGANVLTFGAGSRLTVL.

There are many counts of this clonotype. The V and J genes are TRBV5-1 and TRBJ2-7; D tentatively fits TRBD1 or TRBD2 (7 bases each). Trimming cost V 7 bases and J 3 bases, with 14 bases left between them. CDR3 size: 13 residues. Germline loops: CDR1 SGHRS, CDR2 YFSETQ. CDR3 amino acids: CASSTGEGYEQYF. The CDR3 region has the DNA TGCGCCAGCTCTACAGGGGAGGGCTACGAGCAGTACTTC.

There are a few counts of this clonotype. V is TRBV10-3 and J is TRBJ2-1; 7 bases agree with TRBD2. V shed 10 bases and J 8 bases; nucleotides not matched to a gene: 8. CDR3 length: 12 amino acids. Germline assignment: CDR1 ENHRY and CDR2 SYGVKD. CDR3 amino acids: CASATSSDEQFF. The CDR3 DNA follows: TGTGCCAGCGCGACTAGCTCCGATGAGCAGTTCTTC.

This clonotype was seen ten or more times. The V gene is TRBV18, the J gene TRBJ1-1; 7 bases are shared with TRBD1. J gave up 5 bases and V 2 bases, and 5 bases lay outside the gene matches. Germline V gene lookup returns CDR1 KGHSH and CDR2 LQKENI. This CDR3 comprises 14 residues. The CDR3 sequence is CASSPVDRATEAFF. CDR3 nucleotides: TGTGCCAGCTCACCAGTAGACAGGGCGACTGAAGCTTTCTTT.

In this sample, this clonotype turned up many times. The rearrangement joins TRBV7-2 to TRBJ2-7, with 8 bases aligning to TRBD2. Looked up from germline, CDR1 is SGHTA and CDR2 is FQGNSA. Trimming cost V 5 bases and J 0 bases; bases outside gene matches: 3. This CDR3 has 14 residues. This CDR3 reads CASSAGTSSYEQYF. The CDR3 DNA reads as TGTGCCAGCAGCGCCGGGACTAGCTCCTACGAGCAGTACTTC.

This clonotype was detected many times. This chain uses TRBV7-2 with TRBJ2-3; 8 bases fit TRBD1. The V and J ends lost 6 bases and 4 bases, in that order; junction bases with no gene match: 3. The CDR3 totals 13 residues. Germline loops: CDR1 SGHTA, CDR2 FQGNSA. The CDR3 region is CASRTGVADTQYF. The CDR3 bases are TGTGCCAGCAGGACAGGGGTCGCAGATACGCAGTATTTT.

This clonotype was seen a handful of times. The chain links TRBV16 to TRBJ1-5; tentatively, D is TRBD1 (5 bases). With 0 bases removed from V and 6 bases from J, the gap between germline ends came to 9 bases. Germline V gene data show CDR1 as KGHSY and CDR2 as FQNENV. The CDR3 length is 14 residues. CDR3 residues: CASSQSQGSQPQHF. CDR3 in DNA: TGTGCCAGCAGCCAATCGCAGGGAAGTCAGCCCCAGCATTTT. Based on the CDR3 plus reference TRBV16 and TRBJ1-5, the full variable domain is GEEVAQTPKHLVRGEGQKAKLYCAPIKGHSYVFWYQQVLKNEFKFLISFQNENVFDETGMPKERFSAKCLPNSPCSLEIQATKLEDSAVYFCASSQSQGSQPQHFGDGTRLSIL.

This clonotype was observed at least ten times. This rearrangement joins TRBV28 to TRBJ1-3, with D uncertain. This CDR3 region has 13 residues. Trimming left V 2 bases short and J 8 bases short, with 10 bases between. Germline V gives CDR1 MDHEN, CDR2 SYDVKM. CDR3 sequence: CASSLRTVDTIYF. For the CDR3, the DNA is TGTGCCAGCAGTTTAAGGACGGTAGACACCATATATTTT.

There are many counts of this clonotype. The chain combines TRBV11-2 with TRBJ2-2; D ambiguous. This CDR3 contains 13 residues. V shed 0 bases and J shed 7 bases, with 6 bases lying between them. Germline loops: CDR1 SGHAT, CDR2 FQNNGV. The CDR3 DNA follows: TGTGCCAGCAGCTTAGACGGAGACGGGGAGCTGTTTTTT. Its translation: CASSLDGDGELFF.

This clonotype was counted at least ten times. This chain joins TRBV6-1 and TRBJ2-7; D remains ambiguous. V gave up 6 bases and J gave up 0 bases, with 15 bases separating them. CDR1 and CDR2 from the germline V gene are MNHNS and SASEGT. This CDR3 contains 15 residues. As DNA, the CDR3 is TGTGCCAGCAGGAGTTTCGACACGAGCTCCTACGAGCAGTACTTC. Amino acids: CASRSFDTSSYEQYF.

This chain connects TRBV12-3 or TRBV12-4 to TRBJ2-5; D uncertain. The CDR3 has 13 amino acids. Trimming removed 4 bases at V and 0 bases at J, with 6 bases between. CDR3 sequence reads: CASSSQYQETQYF. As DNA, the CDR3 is TGTGCCAGCAGTTCACAGTACCAAGAGACCCAGTACTTC.

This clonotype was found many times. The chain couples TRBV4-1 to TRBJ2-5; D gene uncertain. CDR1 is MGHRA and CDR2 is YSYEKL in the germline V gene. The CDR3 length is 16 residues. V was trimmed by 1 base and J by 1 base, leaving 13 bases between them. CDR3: CASSQAGGSFQETQYF. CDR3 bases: TGCGCCAGCAGCCAAGCGGGTGGCAGCTTCCAAGAGACCCAGTACTTC.

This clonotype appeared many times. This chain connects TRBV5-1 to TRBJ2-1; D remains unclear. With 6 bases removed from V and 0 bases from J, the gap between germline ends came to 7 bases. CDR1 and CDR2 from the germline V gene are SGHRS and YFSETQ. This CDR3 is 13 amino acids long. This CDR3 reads CASNYDSYNEQFF. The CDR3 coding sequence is TGCGCCAGCAACTACGACTCCTACAATGAGCAGTTCTTC. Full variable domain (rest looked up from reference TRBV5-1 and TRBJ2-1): KAGVTQTPRYLIKTRGQQVTLSCSPISGHRSVSWYQQTPGQGLQFLFEYFSETQRNKGNFPGRFSGRQFSNSRSEMNVSTLELGDSALYLCASNYDSYNEQFFGPGTRLTVL.

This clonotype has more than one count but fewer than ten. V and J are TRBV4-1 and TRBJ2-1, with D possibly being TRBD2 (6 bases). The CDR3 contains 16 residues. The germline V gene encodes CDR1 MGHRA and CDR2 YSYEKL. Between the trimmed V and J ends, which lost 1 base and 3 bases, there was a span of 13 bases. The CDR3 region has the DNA TGCGCCAGCAGCCAAGGCGGCGGGGTTCGCTACAATGAGCAGTTCTTC. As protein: CASSQGGGVRYNEQFF.

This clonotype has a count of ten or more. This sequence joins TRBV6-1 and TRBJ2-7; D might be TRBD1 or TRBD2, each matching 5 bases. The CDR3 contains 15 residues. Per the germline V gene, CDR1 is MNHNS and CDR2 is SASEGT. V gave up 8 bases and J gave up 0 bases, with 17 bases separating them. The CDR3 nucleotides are TGTGCCAGCTCGGGAAGCCGGGACGGCTCCTACGAGCAGTACTTC. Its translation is CASSGSRDGSYEQYF.

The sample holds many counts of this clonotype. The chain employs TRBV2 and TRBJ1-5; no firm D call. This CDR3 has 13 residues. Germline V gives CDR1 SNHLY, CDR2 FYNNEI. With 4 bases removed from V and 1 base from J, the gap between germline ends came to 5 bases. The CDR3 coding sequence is TGTGCCAGCAGTGGCCAGAGCAATCAGCCCCAGCATTTT. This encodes CASSGQSNQPQHF.

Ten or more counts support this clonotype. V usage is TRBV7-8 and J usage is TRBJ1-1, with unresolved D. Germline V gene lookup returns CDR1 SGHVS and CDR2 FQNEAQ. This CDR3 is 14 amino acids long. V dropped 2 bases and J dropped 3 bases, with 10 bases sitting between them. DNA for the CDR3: TGTGCCAGCAGCTTAAGGAGAGATCACACTGAAGCTTTCTTT. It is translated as CASSLRRDHTEAFF. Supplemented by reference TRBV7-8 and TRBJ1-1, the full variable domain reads GAGVSQSPRYKVAKRGQDVALRCDPISGHVSLFWYQQALGQGPEFLTYFQNEAQLDKSGLPSDRFFAERPEGSVSTLKIQRTQQEDSAVYLCASSLRRDHTEAFFGQGTRLTVV.

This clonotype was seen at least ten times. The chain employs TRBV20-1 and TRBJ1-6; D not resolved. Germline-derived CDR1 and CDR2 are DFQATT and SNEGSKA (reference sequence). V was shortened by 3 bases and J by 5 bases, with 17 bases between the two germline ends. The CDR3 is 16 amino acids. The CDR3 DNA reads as TGCAGTGCTAGCGCTTCTATCGCCGCGAATAATTCACCCCTCCACTTT. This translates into CSASASIAANNSPLHF.